The rows below give T cell receptor beta chains drawn from one sample of a study of T cells in Graves' hyperthyroidism and ophthalmopathy. TCRdb reprocessed the multiplex PCR reads with MiXCR, giving one entry per CDR3 protein. The sample holds about 640,000 distinct CDR3 sequences, 20% to 25% seen once. Input material: blood. Source of these receptors: a man in his thirties or forties with Graves' ophthalmopathy. Both conserved end residues are part of each CDR3. A D gene is named only where the DNA matches it firmly. Rows give clone size only sometimes, using once, few, many, or a class for an expanded clone.

j_call v_call d_call clone_size cdr3_aa cdr3_nt
TRBJ2-2 TRBV3-1 NA few CASSTGELFF TGTGCCAGCAGTACCGGGGAGCTGTTTTTT
TRBJ2-5 TRBV27 NA few CASSLVSGARETQYF TGTGCCAGCAGTTTAGTCTCGGGAGCAAGAGAGACCCAGTACTTC
TRBJ2-1 TRBV20-1 TRBD2 NA CSAPSGTYNEQFF TGCAGTGCCCCTAGCGGAACCTACAATGAGCAGTTCTTC
TRBJ2-2 TRBV6-2/TRBV6-3 NA NA CASSQDPNTGELFF TGTGCCAGCAGCCAAGATCCCAACACCGGGGAGCTGTTTTTT
TRBJ2-7 TRBV4-1 TRBD2 few CASSQGTSGAYEQYF TGCGCCAGCAGCCAGGGAACTAGCGGAGCCTACGAGCAGTACTTC
TRBJ2-5 TRBV3-1 NA few CASSQRRRTNETQYF TGTGCCAGCAGCCAAAGGCGCCGAACTAATGAGACCCAGTACTTC
TRBJ1-4 TRBV7-9 NA many CASSLAGRKNEKLFF TGTGCCAGCAGCTTAGCTGGACGGAAGAATGAAAAACTGTTTTTT
TRBJ1-4 TRBV5-1 TRBD1 few CASSDTGTGGKKLFF TGCGCCAGCAGCGACACCGGGACAGGGGGAAAAAAACTGTTTTTT
TRBJ2-7 TRBV27 TRBD1 few CASSWGTGEGEQYF TGTGCCAGCAGTTGGGGGACAGGGGAAGGCGAGCAGTACTTC
TRBJ2-5 TRBV20-1 NA NA CSAREVNRQETQYF TGCAGTGCTAGAGAGGTGAACAGGCAAGAGACCCAGTACTTC
TRBJ2-1 TRBV20-1 NA many CSARERVSSYNEQFF TGCAGTGCTAGAGAGAGGGTGAGCTCCTACAATGAGCAGTTCTTC
TRBJ1-5 TRBV20-1 NA few CSARSGQGSGQPQHF TGCAGTGCTAGGAGTGGACAAGGAAGCGGTCAGCCCCAGCATTTT
TRBJ2-3 TRBV12-3/TRBV12-4 NA many CASSLARGGSTDTQYF TGTGCCAGCAGTTTAGCGCGCGGCGGGTCCACAGATACGCAGTATTTT
TRBJ1-3 TRBV11-2 TRBD1 many CASSLGQGGNTIYF TGTGCCAGCAGCTTGGGACAGGGTGGAAACACCATATATTTT
TRBJ2-3 TRBV20-1 TRBD2 NA CNAARTSGRKDTQYF TGCAATGCCGCTCGGACTAGCGGGAGAAAAGATACGCAGTATTTT
TRBJ2-1 TRBV6-2/TRBV6-3 TRBD1 NA CALRAETGPYNEQFF TGTGCCCTCAGGGCCGAGACAGGGCCGTACAATGAGCAGTTCTTC
TRBJ2-1 TRBV27 TRBD2 many CASSPGLARNGEQFF TGTGCCAGCAGTCCTGGACTAGCCCGAAACGGTGAGCAGTTCTTC
TRBJ1-2 TRBV9 NA few CASSLTGEGTVYGYTF TGTGCCAGCAGCCTCACTGGGGAGGGGACCGTCTATGGCTACACCTTC
TRBJ2-7 TRBV6-1 NA NA CASIPLPSASAYEQYF TGTGCCAGCATCCCACTTCCTTCGGCGTCCGCCTACGAGCAGTACTTC
TRBJ2-5 TRBV2 NA few CASGKGRAETQYF TGTGCCAGCGGTAAGGGACGAGCAGAGACCCAGTACTTC
TRBJ2-7 TRBV7-2 NA many CASSPISGSEQYF TGTGCCAGCAGCCCGATTTCCGGGAGCGAGCAGTACTTC
TRBJ2-7 TRBV29-1 TRBD1 few CSVESGTESYEQYF TGCAGCGTGGAATCCGGGACAGAGAGCTACGAGCAGTACTTC
TRBJ2-5 TRBV7-2 NA many CASIPGAGEETQYF TGTGCCAGCATCCCAGGGGCGGGGGAAGAGACCCAGTACTTC
TRBJ1-5 TRBV7-2 NA NA CASSPDRRYVNQPQHF TGTGCCAGCAGTCCGGACCGACGATATGTCAATCAGCCCCAGCATTTT
TRBJ2-5 TRBV19 NA few CASSIEGGVDSQETQYF TGTGCCAGTAGTATAGAAGGAGGGGTCGACAGCCAAGAGACCCAGTACTTC
TRBJ2-3 TRBV5-1 NA NA CASSQDWEPEDLVRTDTQYF TGCGCCAGCAGCCAAGATTGGGAGCCCGAGGACCTCGTCCGCACAGATACGCAGTATTTT
TRBJ2-7 TRBV6-5 TRBD2 NA CASSYSPLAGSYEQYF TGTGCCAGCAGTTACTCCCCGCTAGCGGGATCCTACGAGCAGTACTTC
TRBJ2-7 TRBV18 TRBD2 many CASSLGREWGEQYF TGTGCCAGCTCACTTGGGAGGGAGTGGGGCGAGCAGTACTTC
TRBJ2-2 TRBV20-1 TRBD2 few CSASASGRRGTGELFF TGCAGTGCTAGTGCCAGCGGGAGGCGGGGCACCGGGGAGCTGTTTTTT
TRBJ2-7 TRBV24-1 TRBD2 NA CATSVWTSGSREQYF TGTGCCACCAGTGTATGGACTAGCGGGAGTCGAGAGCAGTACTTC
TRBJ2-1 TRBV2 TRBD1 many CASSATGGIVDEQFF TGTGCCAGCAGTGCAACAGGGGGAATTGTGGATGAGCAGTTCTTC
TRBJ2-1 TRBV7-9 TRBD2 NA CASSSRTSGSVARDEQFF TGTGCCAGCAGCTCCCGGACTAGCGGGAGTGTAGCCCGCGATGAGCAGTTCTTC
TRBJ2-7 TRBV12-3/TRBV12-4 TRBD1 NA CASTPTGEQGEQYF TGTGCCAGCACTCCCACAGGGGAACAAGGCGAGCAGTACTTC
TRBJ1-1 TRBV7-2 NA NA CASSLTFPLDTEAFF TGTGCCAGCAGCTTAACGTTTCCCTTGGACACTGAAGCTTTCTTT
TRBJ2-1 TRBV4-1 NA NA CASSGRTEEFF TGCGCCAGCAGCGGCCGGACAGAGGAGTTCTTC
TRBJ2-5 TRBV6-1 NA NA CATITQVGGPRETQYF TGTGCCACCATAACCCAGGTCGGAGGGCCACGGGAGACCCAGTACTTC
TRBJ1-5 TRBV28 NA many CASKAQGWSNQPQHF TGTGCCAGTAAAGCCCAGGGGTGGAGCAATCAGCCCCAGCATTTT
TRBJ1-4 TRBV6-2/TRBV6-3 NA NA CASSLGRQLNEKLFF TGTGCCAGCAGTTTGGGACGTCAGCTTAATGAAAAACTGTTTTTT
TRBJ2-1 TRBV5-1 TRBD2 NA CASSLGLRAGGPHEQFF TGTGCCAGCAGCTTAGGCCTCCGAGCGGGAGGGCCGCATGAGCAGTTCTTC
TRBJ2-1 TRBV10-1 TRBD2 few CASNQREGLYNEQFF TGCGCCAGCAATCAGCGGGAGGGCCTCTACAATGAGCAGTTCTTC
TRBJ1-3 TRBV4-1 NA NA CASSQNSGPSGNTIYF TGCGCCAGCAGCCAAAACTCAGGTCCCTCTGGAAACACCATATATTTT
TRBJ2-1 TRBV30 NA NA CAWRSGVYNEQFF TGTGCCTGGAGGAGCGGAGTGTACAATGAGCAGTTCTTC
TRBJ2-1 TRBV12-5 TRBD2 many CASASGSGSTDEQFF TGTGCTAGTGCCAGTGGTAGCGGGAGTACCGATGAGCAGTTCTTC
TRBJ2-5 TRBV18 TRBD1 many CASSTGQDDVETQYF TGTGCCAGCTCAACGGGACAGGATGATGTGGAGACCCAGTACTTC
TRBJ2-7 TRBV12-3/TRBV12-4 TRBD2 NA CASSPRTSGSTSYEQYF TGTGCCAGCAGTCCCCGGACTAGCGGGAGCACGTCCTACGAGCAGTACTTC
TRBJ2-1 TRBV12-3/TRBV12-4 NA few CASSRGPPSSYNEQFF TGTGCCAGCAGTCGTGGACCGCCGAGCTCCTACAATGAGCAGTTCTTC
TRBJ2-5 TRBV2 TRBD2 NA CASSEYSGTSWETQYF TGTGCCAGCAGTGAATATTCCGGGACTAGTTGGGAGACCCAGTACTTC
TRBJ2-1 TRBV28 NA many CASRSHRSYNEQFF TGTGCCAGCAGATCCCACCGCTCCTACAATGAGCAGTTCTTC
TRBJ2-5 TRBV5-1 TRBD2 few CASSLGPGREETQYF TGCGCCAGCAGCTTGGGACCGGGGAGGGAAGAGACCCAGTACTTC
TRBJ2-1 TRBV12-5 TRBD2 NA CASALGLAGPYNEQFF TGTGCTAGTGCCCTCGGACTAGCGGGCCCCTACAATGAGCAGTTCTTC
TRBJ1-1 TRBV10-3 NA many CAISEGRDTEAFF TGTGCCATCAGTGAGGGCAGAGACACTGAAGCTTTCTTT
TRBJ2-3 TRBV20-1 NA NA CSAARGADTQYF TGCAGTGCTGCCCGGGGCGCAGATACGCAGTATTTT
TRBJ1-1 TRBV28 NA many CASSLEGTRAFF TGTGCCAGCAGTTTAGAGGGCACTAGGGCTTTCTTT
TRBJ2-2 TRBV18 NA few CASSPPRRAGELFF TGTGCCAGCTCACCACCGCGCAGGGCCGGGGAGCTGTTTTTT